This TCR beta chain was obtained from a study of identical twins. Points from the study as a whole: While abundant cord blood beta clonotypes carried fewer insertions, memory repertoires showed no such pattern.

TCRdb processed the 5' RACE reads anew with MiXCR; each CDR3 protein has one entry. The data hold 1.5 million or so distinct CDR3 sequences, with about 31% observed a single time. Germline V lookup: CDR1 MGHRA, CDR2 YSYEKL. The CDR3 runs to 15 residues. Concerning this clonotype itself: The antigen remains undetermined. Relative to the germline gene, one junction end is altered; a read error may explain this.

Sequencing used cord blood. The V gene is TRBV4-1, the J gene TRBJ2-3, with D possibly TRBD2 on 5 matching bases. This clonotype originated in a newborn girl in good health. DNA of the CDR3: TGCGCCAGCAGCCAAGTCGGGCTAGCAGCAGATACGCAGTCTTTT. Amino acids: CASSQVGLAADTQSF.